This is a list of T cell receptor beta chains from one sample in a study of blood T cell repertoires in COVID-19. This table comes from immunoSEQ multiplex PCR, and its TCRdb copy is limited to in-frame clones, with some not included. The sample consists of approximately 300,000 clones, around 89% of them appearing once. The material sequenced was peripheral blood. These receptors came from a man aged 35 to 55 with acute or convalescent COVID-19. Each CDR3 is given with its conserved first and last residue.

v_call cdr3_aa
TRBV2 CASRTSREGNSPLHF
TRBV12-3/TRBV12-4 CASTRGVDGELFF
TRBV14 CASSQSGPGYTF
TRBV19 CASTPGTQVGELFF
TRBV19 CASSPGTGDTGELFF
TRBV19 CASSIRRANLEAFF
TRBV5-4 CASSPRGGAIRMGEQYF
TRBV5-4 CASSPAGIYGYTF
TRBV2 CASSGGTSGEQYF
TRBV6-5 CASRKEGSYEQYF
TRBV9 CASSVVRDFNYGYTF
TRBV18 CASSPMRSTEAFF
TRBV6-5 CASSYGTGELFF
TRBV6-5 CAGRRLTGLNTEAFF
TRBV5-4 CASSLSPGEQYF
TRBV3-1/TRBV3-2 CASSQAGGSSDTQYF
TRBV24-1 CATSDPGLGSTDTQYF
TRBV5-1 CASRQDSNYGYTF
TRBV2 CASSLGTGGGEKLFF
TRBV24-1 CATSGAQGDYGYTF
TRBV12-5 CASGSGQGGNEQYF
TRBV7-9 CASTAAVVGVLNTEAFF
TRBV19 CATKRGANRGESSGYTF
TRBV27 CASSSSPSTEAFF
TRBV5-1 CASSSDRGTYGYTF
TRBV19 CASSDRDRGNQPQHF
TRBV18 CASSIATGFPEKLFF
TRBV5-1 CASSLAMGGNEQYF
TRBV2 CATQGQGLNTEAFF